These 18 T cell receptor beta chains were all obtained from the same sample, sequenced in a study of human T cells and chemical hapten exposure. TCRdb passed the RACE reads through MiXCR, listing each CDR3 protein once. The sample records roughly 80,000 distinct CDR3 sequences, 7% to 9.5% being singletons. Time point: healthy volunteer bleed at 6 weeks. Unseparated into fractions, whole blood served as the source from which total RNA was extracted. The specimen sequenced was whole blood. All receptors derive from a female donor in good health. Some clones in this sample may be carry-over from other donors' samples.

This clonotype was seen many times. The J gene is TRBJ2-1, the V gene TRBV29-1; possible D gene TRBD1, 6 bases. Trimming left V 1 base short and J 5 bases short, with 12 bases between. Germline V CDR1 and CDR2: SQVTM, ANQGSEA. This CDR3 comprises 14 residues. The CDR3 DNA follows: TGCAGCGTTGAAGTCGGGACAATGGACAATGAGCAGTTCTTC. It yields the protein CSVEVGTMDNEQFF.

The chain has TRBV5-5 and TRBJ1-2, with D uncertain. The CDR3 sequence is 13 residues long. V was trimmed by 2 bases and J by 1 base, leaving 6 bases between them. Germline CDR1 is SGHKS and CDR2 is YYEKEE (reference sequence). The CDR3 bases are TGTGCCAGCAGCTTTGACAATAACTATGGCTACACCTTC. As protein: CASSFDNNYGYTF.

This clonotype came up a few times. This chain links TRBV7-9 with TRBJ1-1; 8 bases match TRBD1. CDR1 and CDR2 from the germline V gene are SEHNR and FQNEAQ (reference sequence). The CDR3 contains 16 residues. V shed 4 bases, J shed 0 bases, and the junction held 7 bases outside the gene matches. The CDR3 DNA follows: TGTGCCAGCAGCTCTGGGACAGGAATTATGAACACTGAAGCTTTCTTT. It specifies CASSSGTGIMNTEAFF.

The rearrangement joins TRBV2 to TRBJ2-3; the D gene could be TRBD1 or TRBD2 (5 bases each). Germline CDR1 and CDR2: SNHLY and FYNNEI. This CDR3 comprises 11 residues. Trimming cost V 6 bases and J 10 bases, with 11 bases left between them. Here the CDR3 reads CASSGGTAQYF. Written as DNA, the CDR3 is TGTGCCAGCAGCGGTGGGACGGCGCAGTATTTT.

This clonotype has only a few counts. The chain carries TRBV7-2 and TRBJ1-4; TRBD1 matches 8 bases. The CDR3 covers 16 residues. From germline, CDR1 is SGHTA and CDR2 FQGNSA. The V gene end was trimmed by 4 bases and the J gene end by 4 bases; junction bases not matched to a gene: 8. The CDR3 bases are TGTGCCAGCAGCTACTCGTGGACAGGGATTAATGAAAAACTGTTTTTT. Translating gives CASSYSWTGINEKLFF. The whole variable domain, remainder taken from reference TRBV7-2 and TRBJ1-4, is GAGVSQSPSNKVTEKGKDVELRCDPISGHTALYWYRQSLGQGLEFLIYFQGNSAPDKSGLPSDRFSAERTGGSVSTLTIQRTQQEDSAVYLCASSYSWTGINEKLFFGSGTQLSVL.

This clonotype was observed a handful of times. The chain recombines TRBV14 with TRBJ2-1, with D perhaps assigned TRBD1 or TRBD2 (6 bases each). The germline gives CDR1 SGHDN, CDR2 FVKESK. The germline V and J ends were trimmed by 3 bases and 3 bases, with 12 bases remaining between them. The CDR3 covers 15 residues. The CDR3 nucleotides read TGTGCCAGCAGCCAGGAGGGGGGCCTCTACAATGAGCAGTTCTTC. Translation gives CASSQEGGLYNEQFF.

This clonotype was detected many times. The J gene is TRBJ1-2, the V gene TRBV25-1; 9 nucleotides align to TRBD1. Losses at the gene ends were 4 bases for V and 4 bases for J; bases not matched to a gene: 10. This CDR3 has 16 residues. Germline V gene lookup returns CDR1 MGHDK and CDR2 SYGVNS. For the CDR3, the DNA is TGTGCCAGCAGTGTGGGGACAGGGAGCACCTCCTATGGCTACACCTTC. The encoded protein is CASSVGTGSTSYGYTF.

This chain connects TRBV29-1 to TRBJ2-3; D gene uncertain. Per germline, CDR1 SQVTM and CDR2 ANQGSEA. The CDR3 is 13 amino acids. Trimming took 3 bases from V and 6 from J, leaving 13 bases between them. This CDR3 is CSVDDGDWDTQYF. In DNA form, the CDR3 reads TGCAGCGTTGATGATGGGGATTGGGATACGCAGTATTTT.

This clonotype has at least ten counts. J is TRBJ2-7 and V is TRBV19; D not certain. Germline V lookup: CDR1 LNHDA, CDR2 SQIVND (reference sequence). The V gene lost 5 bases and the J gene lost 6 bases, with 8 bases spanning the gap. This CDR3 has 11 amino acids. CDR3 residues: CASSDTFEQYF. The CDR3 DNA reads TGTGCCAGTAGTGACACATTCGAGCAGTACTTC.

The chain joins TRBV12-3 or TRBV12-4 to TRBJ2-2; the match to TRBD1 covers 8 bases. This CDR3 is built from 15 residues. The trim removed 5 bases at V and 6 bases at J, leaving 8 bases unmatched. The CDR3 region is CASSPDRVFPGELFF. The CDR3 DNA reads as TGTGCCAGCAGTCCGGACAGGGTTTTTCCCGGGGAGCTGTTTTTT.

V and J are TRBV29-1 and TRBJ2-6, with D possibly TRBD1 on 6 matching bases. The CDR3 length is 15 residues. Germline CDR1 is SQVTM and CDR2 is ANQGSEA. DNA of the CDR3: TGCACCACTCAGGGGCCACCCTCTGGGGCCAACGTCCTGACTTTC. This gives the protein CTTQGPPSGANVLTF.

This clonotype turned up a few times. The chain employs TRBV4-1 and TRBJ1-1; weak D call: TRBD1 (6 bases). V was clipped by 3 bases and J by 0 bases, with 14 bases between them. CDR1 is MGHRA and CDR2 is YSYEKL in the germline V gene. This CDR3 region has 16 residues. Here the CDR3 reads CASSQRQGMMNTEAFF. The CDR3 DNA is TGCGCCAGCAGCCAGAGGCAGGGGATGATGAACACTGAAGCTTTCTTT.

This clonotype was observed many times. The chain employs TRBV7-2 and TRBJ2-2; D gene ambiguous. This CDR3 has 14 residues. With 1 base removed from V and 2 bases from J, the gap between germline ends came to 5 bases. Germline-derived CDR1 and CDR2 are SGHTA and FQGNSA. CDR3 coding DNA: TGTGCCAGCAGCTTAGTATTTAACACCGGGGAGCTGTTTTTT. This codes for CASSLVFNTGELFF. Drawing the rest from reference TRBV7-2 and TRBJ2-2, the complete variable domain is GAGVSQSPSNKVTEKGKDVELRCDPISGHTALYWYRQSLGQGLEFLIYFQGNSAPDKSGLPSDRFSAERTGGSVSTLTIQRTQQEDSAVYLCASSLVFNTGELFFGEGSRLTVL.

This clonotype was picked up a small number of times. V and J are TRBV5-1 and TRBJ1-1, with 8 positions matching TRBD1. The ends lost 9 bases at V and 1 base at J; junction bases unmatched: 8. Germline V lookup: CDR1 SGHRS, CDR2 YFSETQ. The CDR3 is made up of 14 amino acids. CDR3 residues: CATRDRPKNTEAFF. CDR3 sequence (DNA): TGCGCCACCAGGGACAGGCCGAAGAACACTGAAGCTTTCTTT.

This clonotype showed up many times. This chain connects TRBV29-1 to TRBJ1-1; D call uncertain. The germline V gene encodes CDR1 SQVTM and CDR2 ANQGSEA. The CDR3 is made up of 11 amino acids. CDR3 region: CAAGLYTEAFF. The CDR3 DNA reads TGCGCAGCCGGATTGTACACTGAAGCTTTCTTT.

This clonotype occurred a few times. The chain is built from TRBV6-6 and TRBJ1-2, with a tentative D call TRBD1 (6 bases). V lost 8 bases, J lost 2 bases, and 9 bases lay in between. Per the germline V gene, CDR1 is MNHNY and CDR2 is SVGAGI (reference sequence). The CDR3 consists of 12 residues. CDR3 loop: CASQGKNYGYTF. CDR3 in DNA: TGTGCCAGCCAGGGGAAGAACTATGGCTACACCTTC.

This clonotype was counted a few times. The chain's CDR3 is CASTRRTSGGFYEQYF. CDR3 bases: TGTGCCAGCACCCGGAGGACTAGCGGGGGGTTCTACGAGCAGTACTTC. V and J are TRBV6-2 or TRBV6-3 and TRBJ2-7, with 14 bases fitting TRBD2. The CDR3 length is 16 residues. Germline V gene data show CDR1 as MNHEY and CDR2 as SVGEGT. Unmatched junction bases numbered 8, after V lost 7 bases and J lost 3 bases.

This clonotype was detected only a few times. This rearrangement joins TRBV7-9 to TRBJ1-2; D not resolved. Between the trimmed V and J ends, which lost 2 bases and 8 bases, there was a span of 18 bases. CDR3 length: 15 residues. Germline CDR1 reads SEHNR; CDR2 reads FQNEAQ (reference sequence). The CDR3 reads CASSLLEAPTDGYTF. The CDR3 DNA follows: TGTGCCAGCAGCTTATTGGAGGCCCCGACGGACGGCTACACCTTC.